The rows below give T cell receptor beta chains drawn from one sample of a study of response to subunit inactivated influenza vaccine. From the RT-PCR reads, TCRdb called clonotypes with MiXCR, one entry per CDR3 protein. The sample carries 500,000 to 600,000 distinct CDR3 sequences, approximately 14% recorded once. This material consisted of PBMCs from blood, taken less than 13 days after vaccination. Receptors originate from a man aged 50 to 60 who received an inactivated influenza vaccine. Both conserved end residues are part of each CDR3. Fields, in order: J gene, D gene, V gene, clone size, CDR3 protein, CDR3 DNA. The D gene is left open where the match is weak. Some rows mark clone size as missing; the rest say once, few, many or name a class of expanded clone.

j_gene: TRBJ1-2
d_gene: NA
v_gene: TRBV5-6
abundance: NA
CDR3aa: CASSLGTGSGYTF
CDR3nt: TGTGCCAGCAGCTTGGGGACGGGATCTGGCTACACCTTC

j_gene: TRBJ1-5
d_gene: TRBD1
v_gene: TRBV20-1
abundance: few
CDR3aa: CSADRDRAGEQPQHF
CDR3nt: TGCAGTGCTGACAGGGACAGGGCCGGAGAGCAGCCCCAGCATTTT

j_gene: TRBJ2-7
d_gene: NA
v_gene: TRBV4-2
abundance: NA
CDR3aa: CASSQDPRSSYEQYF
CDR3nt: TGTGCCAGCAGCCAAGACCCCCGGAGCTCCTACGAGCAGTACTTC

j_gene: TRBJ2-5
d_gene: TRBD1
v_gene: TRBV7-8
abundance: few
CDR3aa: CASSLRDRGETQYF
CDR3nt: TGTGCCAGCAGCTTGAGGGACAGGGGAGAGACCCAGTACTTC

j_gene: TRBJ2-3
d_gene: NA
v_gene: TRBV4-1
abundance: NA
CDR3aa: CASSQVGTGSSIDTQYF
CDR3nt: TGCGCCAGCAGCCAGGTGGGGACGGGGTCCAGTATAGATACGCAGTATTTT

j_gene: TRBJ2-1
d_gene: NA
v_gene: TRBV11-2
abundance: many
CDR3aa: CASSQWTAYNEQFF
CDR3nt: TGTGCCAGCAGCCAGTGGACGGCGTACAATGAGCAGTTCTTC

j_gene: TRBJ2-1
d_gene: NA
v_gene: TRBV12-3/TRBV12-4
abundance: NA
CDR3aa: CASSFEGYNEQFF
CDR3nt: TGTGCCAGCAGTTTTGAAGGTTACAATGAGCAGTTCTTC

j_gene: TRBJ2-7
d_gene: TRBD2
v_gene: TRBV29-1
abundance: NA
CDR3aa: CSVVQRDSYEQYF
CDR3nt: TGCAGCGTTGTACAGCGGGACTCCTACGAGCAGTACTTC

j_gene: TRBJ2-1
d_gene: NA
v_gene: TRBV5-1
abundance: few
CDR3aa: CASSLLSGDGEQFF
CDR3nt: TGCGCCAGCAGCTTGCTCTCGGGTGACGGTGAGCAGTTCTTC

j_gene: TRBJ2-7
d_gene: TRBD2
v_gene: TRBV11-2
abundance: NA
CDR3aa: CASSSRSGRIAYEQYF
CDR3nt: TGTGCCAGCAGCTCCAGGAGCGGGAGGATAGCGTACGAGCAGTACTTC

j_gene: TRBJ2-1
d_gene: TRBD1
v_gene: TRBV19
abundance: NA
CDR3aa: CASSIGTGGANEQFF
CDR3nt: TGTGCCAGTAGTATCGGGACAGGGGGGGCCAATGAGCAGTTCTTC

j_gene: TRBJ2-7
d_gene: NA
v_gene: TRBV7-2
abundance: NA
CDR3aa: CASSLEWDGSYEQYF
CDR3nt: TGTGCCAGCAGCTTAGAATGGGACGGCTCCTACGAGCAGTACTTC

j_gene: TRBJ2-3
d_gene: NA
v_gene: TRBV14
abundance: few
CDR3aa: CASSQDFLGTRTDTQYF
CDR3nt: TGTGCCAGCAGCCAAGATTTTCTGGGGACGCGCACAGATACGCAGTATTTT

j_gene: TRBJ2-7
d_gene: NA
v_gene: TRBV28
abundance: NA
CDR3aa: CASSDRLRPYEQYF
CDR3nt: TGTGCCAGTTCAGACAGGTTGCGGCCCTACGAGCAGTACTTC

j_gene: TRBJ1-5
d_gene: NA
v_gene: TRBV20-1
abundance: few
CDR3aa: CSARDFARGDNQPQHF
CDR3nt: TGCAGTGCTAGAGATTTTGCCAGGGGCGACAATCAGCCCCAGCATTTT

j_gene: TRBJ2-2
d_gene: NA
v_gene: TRBV10-3
abundance: few
CDR3aa: CAISESRTARPDGELFF
CDR3nt: TGTGCCATCAGTGAGTCTAGGACTGCTAGGCCCGACGGGGAGCTGTTTTTT

j_gene: TRBJ2-1
d_gene: TRBD2
v_gene: TRBV28
abundance: once
CDR3aa: CASSLELAGGLNEQFF
CDR3nt: TGTGCCAGCAGTTTAGAGCTAGCGGGGGGCCTCAATGAGCAGTTCTTC

j_gene: TRBJ2-7
d_gene: NA
v_gene: TRBV5-5
abundance: NA
CDR3aa: CASSAGQVNYEQYF
CDR3nt: TGTGCCAGCAGCGCTGGTCAAGTAAACTACGAGCAGTACTTC

j_gene: TRBJ1-1
d_gene: TRBD1
v_gene: TRBV29-1
abundance: few
CDR3aa: CSVPGQGGNTEAFF
CDR3nt: TGCAGCGTACCCGGACAGGGAGGGAACACTGAAGCTTTCTTT

j_gene: TRBJ2-1
d_gene: NA
v_gene: TRBV5-1
abundance: few
CDR3aa: CASSSENEQFF
CDR3nt: TGCGCCAGCAGCTCAGAGAATGAGCAGTTCTTC

j_gene: TRBJ1-2
d_gene: NA
v_gene: TRBV6-2/TRBV6-3
abundance: few
CDR3aa: CASGDNSNYGYTF
CDR3nt: TGTGCCAGCGGGGACAACTCTAACTATGGCTACACCTTC

j_gene: TRBJ2-5
d_gene: NA
v_gene: TRBV20-1
abundance: NA
CDR3aa: CSARVYLEIETQYF
CDR3nt: TGCAGTGCTAGAGTCTATCTAGAGATTGAGACCCAGTACTTC

j_gene: TRBJ2-3
d_gene: TRBD2
v_gene: TRBV12-3/TRBV12-4
abundance: NA
CDR3aa: CASRPNSGRAADTQYF
CDR3nt: TGTGCCAGCAGGCCCAATAGCGGGAGGGCCGCAGATACGCAGTATTTT

j_gene: TRBJ2-7
d_gene: TRBD1
v_gene: TRBV3-1
abundance: NA
CDR3aa: CASSSQGLTYEQYF
CDR3nt: TGTGCCAGCAGCTCACAGGGGTTAACCTACGAGCAGTACTTC

j_gene: TRBJ2-1
d_gene: TRBD2
v_gene: TRBV10-3
abundance: many
CDR3aa: CAISGLAEYNEQFF
CDR3nt: TGTGCCATCAGTGGGCTAGCGGAGTACAATGAGCAGTTCTTC

j_gene: TRBJ2-7
d_gene: NA
v_gene: TRBV4-3
abundance: NA
CDR3aa: CASSQGALDLYEQYF
CDR3nt: TGCGCCAGCAGCCAAGGGGCCCTGGATCTCTACGAGCAGTACTTC

j_gene: TRBJ2-3
d_gene: NA
v_gene: TRBV9
abundance: few
CDR3aa: CASSVAEDTQYF
CDR3nt: TGTGCCAGCAGCGTAGCTGAAGATACGCAGTATTTT

j_gene: TRBJ2-7
d_gene: NA
v_gene: TRBV3-1
abundance: NA
CDR3aa: CASARASSYEQYF
CDR3nt: TGTGCCAGTGCCAGGGCGAGCTCCTACGAGCAGTACTTC

j_gene: TRBJ2-7
d_gene: TRBD1
v_gene: TRBV9
abundance: few
CDR3aa: CASSVSAGQGAYEQYF
CDR3nt: TGTGCCAGCAGCGTATCTGCGGGACAGGGGGCCTACGAGCAGTACTTC

j_gene: TRBJ2-1
d_gene: NA
v_gene: TRBV7-3
abundance: few
CDR3aa: CASAGGNEQFF
CDR3nt: TGTGCCAGCGCTGGGGGGAATGAGCAGTTCTTC

j_gene: TRBJ1-5
d_gene: NA
v_gene: TRBV20-1
abundance: NA
CDR3aa: CSARGRGTNQPQHF
CDR3nt: TGCAGTGCTAGGGGGCGGGGGACCAATCAGCCCCAGCATTTT

j_gene: TRBJ2-1
d_gene: NA
v_gene: TRBV9
abundance: NA
CDR3aa: CASSVVAHSSSYNEQFF
CDR3nt: TGTGCCAGCAGCGTAGTGGCACACTCGAGCTCCTACAATGAGCAGTTCTTC

j_gene: TRBJ2-2
d_gene: NA
v_gene: TRBV9
abundance: NA
CDR3aa: CASSPRPGITGELFF
CDR3nt: TGTGCCAGCAGCCCCCGCCCAGGTATAACCGGGGAGCTGTTTTTT

j_gene: TRBJ2-1
d_gene: NA
v_gene: TRBV4-3
abundance: few
CDR3aa: CASSQDSRESTVRFF
CDR3nt: TGCGCCAGCAGCCAAGATTCACGGGAGAGTACGGTTCGGTTCTTC

j_gene: TRBJ2-7
d_gene: NA
v_gene: TRBV12-3/TRBV12-4
abundance: few
CDR3aa: CASSGPGAYEQYF
CDR3nt: TGTGCCAGCTCGGGACCCGGGGCCTACGAGCAGTACTTC

j_gene: TRBJ2-2
d_gene: TRBD2
v_gene: TRBV18
abundance: few
CDR3aa: CASSPGTSGSSGELFF
CDR3nt: TGTGCCAGCTCACCAGGGACTAGCGGGAGTTCCGGGGAGCTGTTTTTT